This entry lists 3 T cell receptor beta chains sequenced from one sample in a study of regulatory T cells in long-lasting Graves disease. Regarding time point: newly diagnosed GD, antithyroid drugs for less than 3 months. Following extraction of RNA from PBMCs, that RNA was used to make the TCR library. Researchers made TCR beta libraries by using iRepertoire HTBI primers and running Arm-PCR on CDR3 regions. TCRdb analysed the multiplex PCR reads with MiXCR anew, one entry per CDR3 protein. Of around 360,000 distinct CDR3 sequences listed, around 15% were seen once; the top ten hold just over 20%. This sample was shared with a second study, whose subject was T cells in Graves' hyperthyroidism and ophthalmopathy.

The sample consisted of peripheral blood mononuclear cells (PBMCs), taken at new diagnosis, from a patient treated with antithyroid drugs. Receptors were obtained from a woman younger than 35 with Graves disease.

This clonotype was counted a few times. This sequence joins TRBV30 and TRBJ2-1; possibly TRBD2 for D (5 bases). The CDR3 has 13 amino acids. The V end lost 1 base, the J end lost 10 bases, and 14 bases lay between the germline ends. The germline V gene has CDR1 GTSNPN and CDR2 SVGIG (reference sequence). The DNA of the CDR3 is TGTGCCTGGAGTGGCGGGCTCCTGCGGGAGCAGTTCTTC. The encoded protein is CAWSGGLLREQFF.

This clonotype was detected many times. The V gene is TRBV28, the J gene TRBJ1-5; 8 bases are a match to TRBD1. Germline CDR1 reads MDHEN; CDR2 reads SYDVKM. This CDR3 contains 16 residues. V was clipped by 5 bases and J by 1 base; unmatched bases: 7. The CDR3 region has the DNA TGTGCCAGCAGTCCACGGACAGGGCTAAGCAATCAGCCCCAGCATTTT. As protein: CASSPRTGLSNQPQHF.

This clonotype has ten or more counts. The chain recombines TRBV12-5 with TRBJ2-5; the match to TRBD1 covers 8 bases. CDR1 is LGHNT, CDR2 FRNRAP, per germline. The CDR3 spans 13 residues. Trimming cost V 5 bases and J 4 bases; bases outside gene matches: 3. In DNA form, the CDR3 reads TGTGCTAGTGGTCGCGGACAGGGAGAGACCCAGTACTTC. This codes for CASGRGQGETQYF.